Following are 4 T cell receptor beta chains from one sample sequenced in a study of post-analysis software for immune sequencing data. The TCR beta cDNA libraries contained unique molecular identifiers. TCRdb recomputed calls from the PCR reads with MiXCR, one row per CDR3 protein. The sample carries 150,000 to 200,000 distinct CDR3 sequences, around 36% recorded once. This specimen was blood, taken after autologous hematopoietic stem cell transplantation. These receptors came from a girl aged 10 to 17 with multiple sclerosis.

In DNA, the CDR3 is TGCAGTGCTATGTGGCAGACCTACGAGCAGTACTTC. Encoded protein: CSAMWQTYEQYF. The chain employs TRBV20-1 and TRBJ2-7, with D unresolved. The CDR3 consists of 12 residues. The germline V gene has CDR1 DFQATT and CDR2 SNEGSKA (reference sequence). V was cut by 4 bases and J by 2 bases, with 9 bases left in between.

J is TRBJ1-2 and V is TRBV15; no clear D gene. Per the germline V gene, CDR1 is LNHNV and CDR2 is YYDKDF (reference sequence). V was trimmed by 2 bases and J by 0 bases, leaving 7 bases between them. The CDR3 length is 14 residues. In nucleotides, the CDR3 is TGTGCCACCAGCAGAAGTCGGACTAACTATGGCTACACCTTC. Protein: CATSRSRTNYGYTF.

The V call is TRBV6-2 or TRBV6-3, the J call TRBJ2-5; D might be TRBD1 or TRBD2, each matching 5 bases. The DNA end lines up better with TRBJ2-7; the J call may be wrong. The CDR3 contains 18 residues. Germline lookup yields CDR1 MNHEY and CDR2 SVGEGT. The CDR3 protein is CASRTPRLVAMGPYEQYF. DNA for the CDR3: TGTGCCAGCCGTACGCCTAGGTTGGTAGCGATGGGGCCGTACGAGCAGTACTTC.

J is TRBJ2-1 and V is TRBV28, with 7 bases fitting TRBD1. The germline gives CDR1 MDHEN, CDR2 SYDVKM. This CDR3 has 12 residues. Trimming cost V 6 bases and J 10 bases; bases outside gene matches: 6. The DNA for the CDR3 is TGTGCCAGCAGACGTGACAGGGTCGAGCAGTTCTTC. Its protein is CASRRDRVEQFF.